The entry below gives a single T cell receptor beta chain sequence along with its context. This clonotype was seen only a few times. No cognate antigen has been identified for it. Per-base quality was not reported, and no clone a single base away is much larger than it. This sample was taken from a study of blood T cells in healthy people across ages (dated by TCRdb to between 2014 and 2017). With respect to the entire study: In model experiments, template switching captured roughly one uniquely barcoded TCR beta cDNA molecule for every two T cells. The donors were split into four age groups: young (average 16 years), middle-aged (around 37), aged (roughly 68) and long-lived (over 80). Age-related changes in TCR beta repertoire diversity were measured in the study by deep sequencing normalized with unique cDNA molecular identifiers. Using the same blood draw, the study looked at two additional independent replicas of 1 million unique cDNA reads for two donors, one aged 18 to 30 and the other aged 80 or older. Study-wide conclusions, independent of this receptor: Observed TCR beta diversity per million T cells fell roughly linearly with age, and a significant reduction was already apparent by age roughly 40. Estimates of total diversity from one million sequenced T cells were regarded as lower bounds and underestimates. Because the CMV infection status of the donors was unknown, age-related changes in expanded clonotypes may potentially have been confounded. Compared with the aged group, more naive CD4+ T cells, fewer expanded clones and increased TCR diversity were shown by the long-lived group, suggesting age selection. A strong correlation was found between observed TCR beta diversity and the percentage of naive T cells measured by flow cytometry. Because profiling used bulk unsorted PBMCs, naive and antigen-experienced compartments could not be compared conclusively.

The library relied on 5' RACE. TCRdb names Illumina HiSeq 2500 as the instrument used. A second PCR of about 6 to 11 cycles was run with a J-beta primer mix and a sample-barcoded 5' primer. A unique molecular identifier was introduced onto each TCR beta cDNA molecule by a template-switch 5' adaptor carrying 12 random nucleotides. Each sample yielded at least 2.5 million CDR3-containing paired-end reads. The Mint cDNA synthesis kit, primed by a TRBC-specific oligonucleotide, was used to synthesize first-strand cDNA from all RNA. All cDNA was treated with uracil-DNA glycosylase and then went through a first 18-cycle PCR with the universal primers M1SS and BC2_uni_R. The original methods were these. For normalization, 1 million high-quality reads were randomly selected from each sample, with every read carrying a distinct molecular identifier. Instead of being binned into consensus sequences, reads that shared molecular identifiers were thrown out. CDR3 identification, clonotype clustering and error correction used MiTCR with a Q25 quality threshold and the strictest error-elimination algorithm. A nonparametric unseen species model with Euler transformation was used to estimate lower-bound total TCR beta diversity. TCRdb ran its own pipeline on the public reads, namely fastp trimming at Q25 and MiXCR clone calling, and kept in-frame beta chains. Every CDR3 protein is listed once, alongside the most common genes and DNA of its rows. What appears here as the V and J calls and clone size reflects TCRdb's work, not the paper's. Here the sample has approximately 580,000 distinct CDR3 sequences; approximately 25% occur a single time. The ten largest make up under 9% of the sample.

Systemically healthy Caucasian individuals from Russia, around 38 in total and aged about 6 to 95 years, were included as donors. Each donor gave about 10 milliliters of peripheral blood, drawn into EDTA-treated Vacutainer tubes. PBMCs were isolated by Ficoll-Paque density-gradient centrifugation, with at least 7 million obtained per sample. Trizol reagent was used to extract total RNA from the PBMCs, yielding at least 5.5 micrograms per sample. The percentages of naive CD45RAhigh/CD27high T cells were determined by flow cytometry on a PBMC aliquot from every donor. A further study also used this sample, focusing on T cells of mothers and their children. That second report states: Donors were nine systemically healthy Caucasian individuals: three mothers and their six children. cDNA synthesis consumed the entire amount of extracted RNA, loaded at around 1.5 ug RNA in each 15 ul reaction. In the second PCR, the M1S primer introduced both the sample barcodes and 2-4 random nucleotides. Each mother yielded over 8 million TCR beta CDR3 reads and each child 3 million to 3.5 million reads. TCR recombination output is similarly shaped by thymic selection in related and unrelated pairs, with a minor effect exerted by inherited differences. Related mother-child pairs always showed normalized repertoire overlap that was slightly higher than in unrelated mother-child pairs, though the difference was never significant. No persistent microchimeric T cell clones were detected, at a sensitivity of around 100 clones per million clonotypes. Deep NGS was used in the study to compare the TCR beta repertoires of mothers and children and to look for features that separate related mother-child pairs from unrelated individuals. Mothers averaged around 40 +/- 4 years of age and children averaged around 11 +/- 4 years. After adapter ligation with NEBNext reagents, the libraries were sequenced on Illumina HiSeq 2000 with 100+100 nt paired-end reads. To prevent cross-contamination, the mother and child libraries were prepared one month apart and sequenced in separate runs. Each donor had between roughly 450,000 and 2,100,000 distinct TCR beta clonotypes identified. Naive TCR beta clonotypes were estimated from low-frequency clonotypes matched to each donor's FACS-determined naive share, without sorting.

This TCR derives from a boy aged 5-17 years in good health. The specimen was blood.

The nucleotide sequence reads TGTGCCAGCAGCTTGGAAGGCGTAAGCTCCTACGAGCAGTACTTC. This translates into CASSLEGVSSYEQYF. This chain joins TRBV7-8 to TRBJ2-7; no D gene call is confident. Reading the germline V gene gives CDR1 SGHVS and CDR2 FQNEAQ. From the cysteine through the phenylalanine, the CDR3 covers 15 amino acids. Just CDR3 DNA is preserved here, 45 bases in frame from base 1. V lost 3 bases and J lost 0 bases; the stretch between them is 12 bases long.